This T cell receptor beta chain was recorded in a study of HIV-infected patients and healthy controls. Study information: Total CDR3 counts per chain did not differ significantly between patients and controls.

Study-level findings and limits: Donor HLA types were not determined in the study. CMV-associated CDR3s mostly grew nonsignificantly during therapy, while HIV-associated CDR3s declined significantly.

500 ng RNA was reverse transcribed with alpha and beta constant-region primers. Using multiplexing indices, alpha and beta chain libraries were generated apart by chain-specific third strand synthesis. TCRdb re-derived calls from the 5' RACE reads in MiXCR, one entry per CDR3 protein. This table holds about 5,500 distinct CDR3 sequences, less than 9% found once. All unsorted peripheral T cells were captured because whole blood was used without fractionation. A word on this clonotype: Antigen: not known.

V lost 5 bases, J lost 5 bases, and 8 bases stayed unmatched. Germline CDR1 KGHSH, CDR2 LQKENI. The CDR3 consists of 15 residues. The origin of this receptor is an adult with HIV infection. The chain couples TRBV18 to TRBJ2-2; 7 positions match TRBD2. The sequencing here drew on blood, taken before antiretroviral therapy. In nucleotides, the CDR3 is TGTGCCAGCTCAACAATAGCGGGCCAAACCGGGGAGCTGTTTTTT. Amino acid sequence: CASSTIAGQTGELFF.